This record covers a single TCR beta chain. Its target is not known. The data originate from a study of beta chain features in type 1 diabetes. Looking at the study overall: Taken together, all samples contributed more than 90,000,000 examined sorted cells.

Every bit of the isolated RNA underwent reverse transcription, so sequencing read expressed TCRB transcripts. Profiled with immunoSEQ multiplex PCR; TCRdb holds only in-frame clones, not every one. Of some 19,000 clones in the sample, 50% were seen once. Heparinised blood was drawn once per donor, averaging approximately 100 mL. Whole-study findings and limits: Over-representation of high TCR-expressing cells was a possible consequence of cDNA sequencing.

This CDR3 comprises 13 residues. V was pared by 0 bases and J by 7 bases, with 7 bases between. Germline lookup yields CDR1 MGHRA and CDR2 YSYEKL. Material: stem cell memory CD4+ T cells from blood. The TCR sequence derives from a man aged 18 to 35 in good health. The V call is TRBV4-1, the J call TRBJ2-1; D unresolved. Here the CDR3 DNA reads TGCGCCAGCAGCCAAGAGCGGTGGAATGAGCAGTTCTTC. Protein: CASSQERWNEQFF.